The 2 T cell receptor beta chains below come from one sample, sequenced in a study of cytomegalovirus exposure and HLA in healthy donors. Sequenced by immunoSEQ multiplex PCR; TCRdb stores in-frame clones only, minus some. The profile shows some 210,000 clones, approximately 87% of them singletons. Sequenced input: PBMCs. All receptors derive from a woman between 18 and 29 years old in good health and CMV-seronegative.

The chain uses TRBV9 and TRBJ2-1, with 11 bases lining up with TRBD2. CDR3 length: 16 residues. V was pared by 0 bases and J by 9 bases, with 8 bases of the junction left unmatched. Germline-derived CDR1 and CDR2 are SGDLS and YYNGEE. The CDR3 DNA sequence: TGTGCCAGCAGCGTAGTAGCGGGGGGGCTTTTCGGTGAGCAGTTCTTC. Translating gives CASSVVAGGLFGEQFF.

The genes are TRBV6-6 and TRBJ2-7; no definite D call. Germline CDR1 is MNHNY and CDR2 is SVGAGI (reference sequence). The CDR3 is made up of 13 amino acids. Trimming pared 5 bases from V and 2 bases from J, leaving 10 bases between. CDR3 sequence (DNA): TGTGCCAGCAGTGATGGTTCTGCCTACGAGCAGTACTTC. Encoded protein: CASSDGSAYEQYF.